The rows below give T cell receptor beta chains drawn from one sample of a study. MiXCR, applied by TCRdb to the 5' RACE reads, yields one record per CDR3 protein. The repertoire holds approximately 7,100 distinct CDR3 sequences, about 73% seen once, with roughly 4.5% in the top ten. The sequenced material came from tumor-infiltrating Tregs sorted from the breast tumor. These receptors were taken from a female donor with breast cancer. The CDR3 runs from the conserved cysteine through the conserved F or W. Each record gives: J gene, D gene, clone size, V gene, CDR3 protein, CDR3 DNA. The D gene is left open where the match is weak. The size entry is marked missing in some rows and otherwise reads once, few, many or a size class.

J: TRBJ2-1; D: TRBD2; size: -; V: TRBV15; CDR3: CATRRTSGKYNEQFF; DNA: TGTGCCACCAGACGAACTAGCGGTAAATACAATGAGCAGTTCTTC
J: TRBJ2-1; D: -; size: -; V: TRBV12-3/TRBV12-4; CDR3: CASRLNYFEQFF; DNA: TGTGCCAGCAGACTTAACTATTTTGAGCAGTTCTTC
J: TRBJ1-5; D: TRBD1; size: once; V: TRBV12-3/TRBV12-4; CDR3: CASSVDRARQPQHF; DNA: TGTGCCAGCTCCGTGGACAGGGCCAGACAGCCCCAGCATTTT
J: TRBJ1-3; D: -; size: -; V: TRBV15; CDR3: CATSRDGSTGNTIYF; DNA: TGTGCCACCAGCAGAGATGGGAGTACTGGAAACACCATATATTTT
J: TRBJ2-7; D: -; size: -; V: TRBV20-1; CDR3: CSVPNFGTSAYEQYF; DNA: TGCAGTGTGCCTAATTTCGGGACATCAGCCTACGAGCAGTACTTC
J: TRBJ2-3; D: -; size: few; V: TRBV7-3; CDR3: CASSLRHRTDTQYF; DNA: TGTGCCAGCAGCTTGAGACACCGCACAGATACGCAGTATTTT
J: TRBJ1-1; D: -; size: -; V: TRBV5-4; CDR3: CASSWGRGSEAFF; DNA: TGTGCCAGCAGCTGGGGCAGGGGCTCTGAAGCTTTCTTT
J: TRBJ2-7; D: -; size: -; V: TRBV29-1; CDR3: CSVYGTGINEQYF; DNA: TGCAGCGTTTACGGTACAGGGATCAACGAGCAGTACTTC
J: TRBJ2-6; D: TRBD2; size: -; V: TRBV6-5; CDR3: CASTYNGGGLVSGANVLTF; DNA: TGTGCCAGCACCTACAACGGGGGGGGGCTTGTATCTGGGGCCAACGTCCTGACTTTC
J: TRBJ2-5; D: -; size: -; V: TRBV27; CDR3: CASSYAGLYQETQYF; DNA: TGTGCCAGCAGTTACGCAGGCCTGTACCAAGAGACCCAGTACTTC
J: TRBJ1-5; D: TRBD1; size: -; V: TRBV7-2; CDR3: CASSSGQGGQPQHF; DNA: TGTGCCAGCAGCTCGGGACAGGGAGGACAGCCCCAGCATTTT
J: TRBJ1-5; D: -; size: -; V: TRBV5-1; CDR3: CASALDDPNQPQHF; DNA: TGCGCCAGCGCCCTGGACGATCCCAATCAGCCCCAGCATTTT
J: TRBJ2-7; D: -; size: once; V: TRBV6-5; CDR3: CASSYSASYEQYF; DNA: TGTGCCAGCAGTTACTCGGCGTCTTACGAGCAGTACTTC
J: TRBJ1-1; D: -; size: once; V: TRBV5-6; CDR3: CASSLVGTTNTEAFF; DNA: TGTGCCAGCAGCTTGGTAGGGACTACGAACACTGAAGCTTTCTTT
J: TRBJ2-1; D: -; size: -; V: TRBV6-5; CDR3: CASRTSGRAYNEQFF; DNA: TGTGCCAGCAGAACGTCCGGCAGGGCCTACAATGAGCAGTTCTTC
J: TRBJ2-7; D: TRBD2; size: -; V: TRBV7-3; CDR3: CASSPSGAGYEQYF; DNA: TGTGCCAGCAGCCCTAGCGGGGCGGGGTACGAGCAGTACTTC
J: TRBJ1-1; D: TRBD1; size: few; V: TRBV5-1; CDR3: CASSRDRTNTEAFF; DNA: TGCGCCAGCAGCAGGGACAGAACCAACACTGAAGCTTTCTTT
J: TRBJ2-5; D: -; size: -; V: TRBV6-5; CDR3: CASSHLEGAPQYF; DNA: TGTGCCAGCTCCCACTTGGAGGGGGCCCCCCAGTACTTC
J: TRBJ1-3; D: -; size: -; V: TRBV6-6; CDR3: CASSALQTSSGNTIYF; DNA: TGTGCCAGCAGCGCCTTACAGACTAGCTCTGGAAACACCATATATTTT
J: TRBJ2-1; D: -; size: -; V: TRBV10-3; CDR3: CAISNRAVEQFF; DNA: TGTGCCATCAGTAACAGGGCCGTCGAGCAGTTCTTC
J: TRBJ1-1; D: -; size: once; V: TRBV3-1; CDR3: CASASGGQAFF; DNA: TGTGCCAGCGCCTCCGGAGGACAAGCTTTCTTT
J: TRBJ1-1; D: -; size: -; V: TRBV7-2; CDR3: CASSLGWTAEAFF; DNA: TGTGCCAGCAGCCTGGGGTGGACTGCCGAAGCTTTCTTT
J: TRBJ2-2; D: TRBD1; size: -; V: TRBV9; CDR3: CASSPRGGGTGGDGELFF; DNA: TGTGCCAGCAGCCCCCGCGGTGGGGGGACAGGGGGCGACGGGGAGCTGTTTTTT
J: TRBJ2-1; D: -; size: few; V: TRBV12-3/TRBV12-4; CDR3: CASRRQGLDHSYNEQFF; DNA: TGTGCCAGCAGACGGCAGGGGCTTGACCACAGCTACAATGAGCAGTTCTTC
J: TRBJ2-1; D: TRBD2; size: -; V: TRBV29-1; CDR3: CSVSPRLARRGQFF; DNA: TGCAGCGTGAGTCCGAGACTAGCCCGTCGCGGGCAGTTCTTC
J: TRBJ1-4; D: -; size: -; V: TRBV14; CDR3: CASSQAWGDEKLFF; DNA: TGTGCCAGCAGCCAAGCCTGGGGCGATGAAAAACTGTTTTTT
J: TRBJ2-7; D: TRBD2; size: -; V: TRBV29-1; CDR3: CSVETGGGYEQYF; DNA: TGCAGCGTTGAAACCGGGGGGGGCTACGAGCAGTACTTC
J: TRBJ1-2; D: -; size: once; V: TRBV2; CDR3: CASSEGNYGYTF; DNA: TGTGCCAGCAGTGAGGGGAACTATGGCTACACCTTC
J: TRBJ2-1; D: -; size: -; V: TRBV12-3/TRBV12-4; CDR3: CATRVGPWNEQFF; DNA: TGTGCCACCCGGGTGGGGCCCTGGAATGAGCAGTTCTTC
J: TRBJ2-5; D: -; size: -; V: TRBV4-2; CDR3: CASSQGSQETQYF; DNA: TGTGCCAGCAGCCAGGGCAGTCAAGAGACCCAGTACTTC
J: TRBJ1-2; D: TRBD1; size: few; V: TRBV6-1; CDR3: CASSEGQGVGGYTF; DNA: TGTGCCAGCAGTGAAGGACAGGGAGTTGGTGGCTACACCTTC
J: TRBJ1-6; D: TRBD1; size: -; V: TRBV7-8; CDR3: CASSLASGTGNNSPLHF; DNA: TGTGCCAGCAGCTTAGCTTCAGGGACAGGGAATAATTCACCCCTCCACTTT
J: TRBJ2-5; D: -; size: few; V: TRBV5-1; CDR3: CASSLDQETQYF; DNA: TGCGCCAGCAGCTTGGACCAAGAGACCCAGTACTTC
J: TRBJ2-1; D: -; size: -; V: TRBV12-3/TRBV12-4; CDR3: CASSLANEQFF; DNA: TGTGCCAGCAGTTTAGCCAATGAGCAGTTCTTC
J: TRBJ1-2; D: TRBD1; size: -; V: TRBV6-5; CDR3: CASSPGQTSVKINYGYTF; DNA: TGTGCCAGCAGTCCGGGACAGACAAGTGTTAAGATTAACTATGGCTACACCTTC
J: TRBJ2-2; D: -; size: -; V: TRBV5-1; CDR3: CASSRGSNTGELFF; DNA: TGCGCCAGCAGCCGGGGGTCGAACACCGGGGAGCTGTTTTTT
J: TRBJ2-7; D: -; size: -; V: TRBV29-1; CDR3: CSVEIIVCREQYF; DNA: TGCAGCGTTGAAATTATTGTCTGTAGGGAGCAGTACTTC
J: TRBJ1-1; D: TRBD1; size: -; V: TRBV12-3/TRBV12-4; CDR3: CASSFPGTGKPEAFF; DNA: TGTGCCAGCAGTTTCCCCGGGACAGGGAAGCCTGAAGCTTTCTTT
J: TRBJ2-7; D: TRBD1; size: -; V: TRBV20-1; CDR3: CSASETGAEQYF; DNA: TGCAGTGCTAGCGAGACAGGGGCCGAGCAGTACTTC